The rows below give T cell receptor beta chains drawn from one sample of a study of blood T cell repertoires in COVID-19. Produced via immunoSEQ multiplex PCR; TCRdb's table is partial and in-frame only. The data contain some 150,000 clones, 88% of them singletons. Sequences were obtained from PBMCs or T cells enriched from blood (not recorded which). The receptor source for this set is a woman in her 30s with acute COVID-19. The CDR3 runs from the conserved cysteine through the conserved F or W. The order of the fields is D gene, clone size, J gene, V gene, CDR3 DNA, CDR3 protein. A D gene is named only where the DNA matches it firmly. Clone size is stated in some rows and not others, as once, few, many or a class when expanded.

TRBD2	NA	TRBJ2-7	TRBV7-2	TGTGCCAGCAGCTTATGGTTCGGGAGGGACGAGCAGTACTTC	CASSLWFGRDEQYF
NA	NA	TRBJ1-3	TRBV15	TGTGCCACCAGCAGAGCGCAGGGCTCTGGAAACACCATATATTTT	CATSRAQGSGNTIYF
NA	NA	TRBJ1-1	TRBV14	TGTGCCAGCAGCCAATTAGTGAACACTGAAGCTTTCTTT	CASSQLVNTEAFF
TRBD1	NA	TRBJ1-6	TRBV5-4	TGTGCCAGCAGCCCGACAGGGGACGTTTATAGTTCACCCCTCCACTTT	CASSPTGDVYSSPLHF
NA	NA	TRBJ1-6	TRBV7-6	TGTGCCAGCAGCTTAGGGGGCTCCCTTAGGGATTCACCCCTCCACTTT	CASSLGGSLRDSPLHF
NA	NA	TRBJ1-4	TRBV2	TGTGCCAGCAGTGAACGGGAGATTAATGAAAAACTGTTTTTT	CASSEREINEKLFF
TRBD2	once	TRBJ2-7	TRBV19	TGTGCCAGTAGTATGACAGCGGGAGGGGGGTACGAGCAGTACTTC	CASSMTAGGGYEQYF
TRBD2	NA	TRBJ2-1	TRBV27	TGTGCCAGCAGTTTAATTGCGGGAGCTTCCTACAATGAGCAGTTCTTC	CASSLIAGASYNEQFF
NA	NA	TRBJ2-5	TRBV7-3	TGTGCCAGCAGCGATAGCGGTAAAGAGACCCAGTACTTC	CASSDSGKETQYF
NA	NA	TRBJ1-5	TRBV3-1/TRBV3-2	TGTGCCAGCAGCCAAGCGGGGGGCAATCAGCCCCAGCATTTT	CASSQAGGNQPQHF
TRBD1	NA	TRBJ1-2	TRBV7-9	TGTGCCAGCAGCTTAGCGACAGGGAATGGCTACACCTTC	CASSLATGNGYTF
TRBD1	NA	TRBJ1-2	TRBV7-9	TGTGCCAGCAGCCAAACAGGGGGCGGAAACTATGGCTACACCTTC	CASSQTGGGNYGYTF
TRBD2	NA	TRBJ2-5	TRBV6-5	TGTGCCAGCACCAGCGGGAGTGACGCAGAGACCCAGTACTTC	CASTSGSDAETQYF
TRBD1	NA	TRBJ2-7	TRBV4-1	TGCGCCAGCAGCCAAGATACCGGGACAGGGCACTACGAGCAGTACTTC	CASSQDTGTGHYEQYF
TRBD1	NA	TRBJ1-5	TRBV30	TGTGCCTGGGGGACAGGGGTTGAAAATCAGCCCCAGCATTTT	CAWGTGVENQPQHF
TRBD1	NA	TRBJ1-1	TRBV6-6	TGTGCCAGCTTAGACAGGGGTATGAACACTGAAGCTTTCTTT	CASLDRGMNTEAFF
TRBD1	NA	TRBJ2-5	TRBV5-1	TGCGCCAGCAGCATAGGGACAGACCAAGAGACCCAGTACTTC	CASSIGTDQETQYF
TRBD1	NA	TRBJ2-7	TRBV5-1	TGCGCCAGCAGCTTGCCGGGACAGGGGAACTACGAGCAGTACTTC	CASSLPGQGNYEQYF
TRBD1	NA	TRBJ1-4	TRBV6-2/TRBV6-3	TGTGCCAGCAGTGAGACAGGGATGAGGAAACTGTTTTTT	CASSETGMRKLFF
TRBD1	few	TRBJ2-7	TRBV6-2/TRBV6-3	TGTGCCAGCAGTTTTACAGGGGATTGGGACGAGCAGTACTTC	CASSFTGDWDEQYF
TRBD2	NA	TRBJ2-7	TRBV6-2/TRBV6-3	TGTGCCAGCAGTTACCGCCACCTGGGAAGCGGGAGAAACGAAGGGCAGTACTTC	CASSYRHLGSGRNEGQYF
NA	NA	TRBJ1-6	TRBV25-1	TGTGCCAGCAGTGAAGTGGGGGGTAATTCACCCCTCCACTTT	CASSEVGGNSPLHF
TRBD1	once	TRBJ1-6	TRBV19	TGTGCCAGTAGTGCCTCCGGGACAGCTCTTTCACCCCTCCACTTT	CASSASGTALSPLHF
TRBD2	NA	TRBJ2-1	TRBV7-9	TGTGCCAGCAGCCGACTAGCGGACAATGAGCAGTTCTTC	CASSRLADNEQFF
NA	NA	TRBJ1-1	TRBV28	TGTGCCAGCAGTCTTAAGGGGACAATGGTGGAAGCTTTCTTT	CASSLKGTMVEAFF
NA	NA	TRBJ2-3	TRBV9	TGTGCCAGTACACACAGGGACCGCCGCACAGATACGCAGTATTTT	CASTHRDRRTDTQYF
TRBD1	NA	TRBJ1-6	TRBV27	TGTGCCAGCAGTTCCACAGGGGGTACTCTCTATTCACCCCTCCACTTT	CASSSTGGTLYSPLHF
NA	NA	TRBJ1-2	TRBV28	TGTGCCAGCAGTTCCCCCGGTGATAACTATGGCTACACCTTC	CASSSPGDNYGYTF
TRBD1	once	TRBJ1-5	TRBV11-2	TGTGCCAGCAGCTTAGGCGGGACAGATCAGCCCCAGCATTTT	CASSLGGTDQPQHF
TRBD2	NA	TRBJ2-2	TRBV9	TGTGCCAGCAGCTTGGGGCAACCGGGACTAGCGGTGAACACCGGGGAGCTGTTTTTT	CASSLGQPGLAVNTGELFF
TRBD1	NA	TRBJ2-4	TRBV2	TGTGCCAGCAGCGGACAGGGTGGCGGCATTCAGTACTTC	CASSGQGGGIQYF
NA	NA	TRBJ1-1	TRBV6-5	TGTGCCAGCAGTTACGTAGTCCCCAGCCAGGGTATCGAAGCTTTCTTT	CASSYVVPSQGIEAFF
TRBD1	once	TRBJ2-1	TRBV29-1	TGCAGCGTTGAGGGGACAGGGTCCTACAATGAGCAGTTCTTC	CSVEGTGSYNEQFF
TRBD1	once	TRBJ2-7	TRBV5-1	TGCGCCAGCAGCTCGGGGACAGGGGTAGGTTACGAGCAGTACTTC	CASSSGTGVGYEQYF
TRBD1	few	TRBJ1-2	TRBV28	TGTGCCAGCAGTTTCCCCCGACAGGGAAGCATTGGCTACACCTTC	CASSFPRQGSIGYTF
TRBD2	NA	TRBJ2-2	TRBV4-1	TGCGCCAGCAGCGACGGGACTACCAACACCGGGGAGCTGTTTTTT	CASSDGTTNTGELFF
TRBD2	NA	TRBJ2-1	TRBV12-5	TGTGCTAGTGGTTCGGGACTAGCACTGGGGGAGCAGTTCTTC	CASGSGLALGEQFF
TRBD1	once	TRBJ1-6	TRBV25-1	TGTGCCAGCAGTGCGACAGGGTTCAACTCACCCCTCCACTTT	CASSATGFNSPLHF
NA	few	TRBJ2-2	TRBV6-5	TGTGCCAGCAGTTACTCGACTACTCCCACCGGGGAGCTGTTTTTT	CASSYSTTPTGELFF
TRBD2	NA	TRBJ2-2	TRBV4-3	TGCGCCAGCAGCCAAATCGCTAGCGGGAGTGCCGACACCGGGGAGCTGTTTTTT	CASSQIASGSADTGELFF
TRBD2	NA	TRBJ2-1	TRBV7-2	TGTGCCAGCAGCTCGGGACTAGCATACAGGGAGCAGTTCTTC	CASSSGLAYREQFF
TRBD1	NA	TRBJ1-1	TRBV18	TGTGCCAGCTCATTGAGGACAGGGGGGGGCACTGAAGCTTTCTTT	CASSLRTGGGTEAFF
NA	NA	TRBJ1-4	TRBV2	TGTGCCAGCGGGCCCTGGAATGAAAAACTGTTTTTT	CASGPWNEKLFF
TRBD1	NA	TRBJ2-2	TRBV18	TGTGCCAGCTCACCCAGGACAGGGGGCACCGGGGAGCTGTTTTTT	CASSPRTGGTGELFF